The T cell receptor (beta chain) under discussion was sequenced for a study of blood T cell repertoires in COVID-19. Study-level background: PBMCs, B-cell-depleted T cells, or T cells provided the cDNA or gDNA that made up the material.

Under the authors' procedure: Amplification of reference gene primers was used by the study to estimate nucleated cell counts. Libraries were prepared by immunoSEQ multiplex PCR; TCRdb keeps only in-frame clonotypes and omits some of them. The DNA gave D and trimming, while V, J and clone size come from that table. Of approximately 60,000 clones in the sample, about 83% were seen once. Trimming at V came to 0 bases and at J to 5 bases, leaving 4 bases not matched to a gene. The CDR3 sequence is 14 residues long. CDR1 and CDR2 from the germline V gene are GTSNPN and SVGIG (reference sequence). The rearrangement joins TRBV30 to TRBJ2-7; 10 bases are shared with TRBD2. The receptor comes from a human donor in a cohort sampled during active COVID-19. Input material: peripheral blood. CDR3 protein: CAWSVSGRGNEQYF. CDR3 in DNA: TGTGCCTGGAGTGTAAGCGGGAGGGGGAACGAGCAGTACTTC.